This T cell receptor beta chain was found in a study of regulatory T cells in long-lasting Graves disease. The germline V and J ends were trimmed by 10 bases and 1 base, with 21 bases remaining between them. This CDR3 region has 15 residues. Germline lookup yields CDR1 SGDLS and CDR2 YYNGEE. As to time point: persistent/refractory GD, antithyroid drugs over 5 years with positive TRAb. From PBMCs, RNA was extracted and then used to make the TCR library. The patients were enrolled through endocrinology in Xi'an, China. CDR3-region Arm-PCR and iRepertoire HTBI primers produced the TCR beta libraries. Original data processing: Looking across samples, the authors found approximately 60 TRBV and 14 TRBJ segments. Via MiXCR, TCRdb re-called the multiplex PCR reads, giving one row per CDR3 protein. TCRdb, not the original authors, processed these V and J calls. This sample has about 340,000 distinct CDR3 sequences, with 15% to 20% found just once.

The chain combines TRBV9 with TRBJ2-7; tentatively, D is TRBD2 (5 bases). The source of this sequence is a female donor with Graves disease. The sample in question was peripheral blood mononuclear cells (PBMCs), obtained when the disease was refractory, from a patient treated with antithyroid drugs. The DNA for the CDR3 is TGTGCCGGCCCATCACCTGACTACCAATCCTACGAGCAGTACTTC. Its translation is CAGPSPDYQSYEQYF.